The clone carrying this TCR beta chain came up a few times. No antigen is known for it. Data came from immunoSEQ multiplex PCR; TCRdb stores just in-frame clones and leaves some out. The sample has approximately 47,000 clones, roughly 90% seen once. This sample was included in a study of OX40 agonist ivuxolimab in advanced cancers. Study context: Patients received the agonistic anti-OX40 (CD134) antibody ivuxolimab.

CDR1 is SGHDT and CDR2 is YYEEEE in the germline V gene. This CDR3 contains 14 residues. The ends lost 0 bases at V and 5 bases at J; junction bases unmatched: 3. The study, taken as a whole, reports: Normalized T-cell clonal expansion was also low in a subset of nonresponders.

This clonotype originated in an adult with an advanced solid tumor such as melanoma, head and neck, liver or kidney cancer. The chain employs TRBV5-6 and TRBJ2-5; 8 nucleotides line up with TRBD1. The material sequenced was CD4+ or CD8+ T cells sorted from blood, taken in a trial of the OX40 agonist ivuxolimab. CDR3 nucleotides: TGTGCCAGCAGCTTGGCAGGGGGCGGGGAGACCCAGTACTTC. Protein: CASSLAGGGETQYF.